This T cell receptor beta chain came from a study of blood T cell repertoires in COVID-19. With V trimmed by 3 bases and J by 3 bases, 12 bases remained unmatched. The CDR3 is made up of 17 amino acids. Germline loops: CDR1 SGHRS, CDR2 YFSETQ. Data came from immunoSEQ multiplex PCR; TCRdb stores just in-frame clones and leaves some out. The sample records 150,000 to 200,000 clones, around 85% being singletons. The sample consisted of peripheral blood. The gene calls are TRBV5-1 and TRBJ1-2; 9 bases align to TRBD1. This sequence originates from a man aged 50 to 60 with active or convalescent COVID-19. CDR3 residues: CASSSGQGRGVHYGYTF. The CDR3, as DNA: TGCGCCAGCAGCTCTGGACAGGGGCGTGGGGTCCACTATGGCTACACCTTC.